A single sample is the source of the 16 T cell receptor beta chains below, sequenced in a study of blood T cells in healthy people across ages. Combining a sample-barcoded 5' primer with a J-beta primer mix, a second PCR ran for 7 to 11 cycles. MiXCR, applied by TCRdb to the 5' RACE reads, yields one record per CDR3 protein. The table shows 1.5 million to 2 million distinct CDR3 sequences, with about 50% occurring only once. The source material was blood. The receptors shown here come from a woman in her 40s in good health.

The gene calls are TRBV7-9 and TRBJ2-3; maybe TRBD2 (5 bases). The CDR3 covers 17 residues. The V gene lost 4 bases and the J gene lost 2 bases, with 19 bases spanning the gap. Looked up from germline, CDR1 is SEHNR and CDR2 is FQNEAQ (reference sequence). The CDR3 region has the DNA TGTGCCAGCAGCTCGGTGGGAGTTGGAGGATACACAGATACGCAGTATTTT. Protein sequence: CASSSVGVGGYTDTQYF.

This chain links TRBV20-1 with TRBJ1-5, with D uncertain. CDR3 size: 14 residues. Trimming pared 1 base from V and 0 bases from J, leaving 7 bases between. Germline lookup yields CDR1 DFQATT and CDR2 SNEGSKA (reference sequence). CDR3 protein: CSARGRISNQPQHF. The CDR3 bases are TGCAGTGCTAGAGGGCGGATTAGCAATCAGCCCCAGCATTTT.

This chain connects TRBV7-2 to TRBJ2-2, with 10 bases matching TRBD2. The germline CDR1 and CDR2 sequences are SGHTA and FQGNSA. The CDR3 has 16 residues. V lost 2 bases to trimming and J lost 3 bases; unmatched junction nucleotides: 3. CDR3 amino acids: CASSLLAGAYTGELFF. CDR3 in DNA: TGTGCCAGCAGCTTACTAGCGGGGGCTTACACCGGGGAGCTGTTTTTT.

This clonotype occurred a few times. V usage is TRBV6-2 or TRBV6-3 and J usage is TRBJ2-1; D gene ambiguous. This CDR3 has 14 amino acids. Per the germline V gene, CDR1 is MNHEY and CDR2 is SVGEGT. V was clipped by 3 bases and J by 4 bases, with 10 bases between them. The CDR3 loop is CASSYPLRYNEQFF. The DNA of the CDR3 is TGTGCCAGCAGTTATCCACTAAGATACAATGAGCAGTTCTTC.

CDR3 region: CASNRAPEAGQYF. The DNA for the CDR3 is TGTGCCAGTAACCGGGCCCCCGAAGCGGGGCAGTACTTC. The V gene is TRBV7-8, the J gene TRBJ2-5, with 7 nucleotides matching TRBD2. The ends lost 9 bases at V and 11 bases at J; junction bases unmatched: 15. This CDR3 has 13 amino acids. Germline V gene sequence: CDR1 SGHVS, CDR2 FQNEAQ.

The rearrangement uses TRBV29-1 and TRBJ2-7; 12 bases agree with TRBD2. Near its end, the DNA agrees better with TRBJ2-5, so the J call may be wrong. The CDR3 is 12 amino acids. Per the germline V gene, CDR1 is SQVTM and CDR2 is ANQGSEA. The CDR3 DNA reads as TGCAGCGGCACTAGCGGGGGGGAGACCCAGTACTTC. The encoded protein is CSGTSGGETQYF.

As for this clonotype: The conserved phenylalanine or tryptophan normally closing the CDR3 is absent here, so this likely arose from a read error. J is TRBJ2-1 and V is TRBV4-1; 7 nucleotides align to TRBD1. The CDR3 sequence is 14 residues long. Per germline, CDR1 MGHRA and CDR2 YSYEKL. V lost 8 bases, J lost 7 bases, and 11 bases stayed unmatched. The CDR3 bases are TGCGCCAGCCGGGAAGGGTTACAGGGGAATGAGCAGTTCATC. Translation gives CASREGLQGNEQFI.

V gene TRBV12-5 combines with J gene TRBJ1-2, with D unresolved. The V end was cut by 1 base, the J end by 2 bases, with 5 bases between. The CDR3 has 13 residues. Germline V lookup: CDR1 LGHNT, CDR2 FRNRAP. In nucleotides, the CDR3 is TGTGCTAGTGGTTTGGACAGAAACTATGGCTACACCTTC. Amino acids: CASGLDRNYGYTF.

V is TRBV4-3 and J is TRBJ1-6, with D possibly being TRBD1 (6 bases). The V end lost 5 bases, the J end lost 5 bases, and 19 bases lay between the germline ends. The germline V gene encodes CDR1 LGHNA and CDR2 YSLEER. CDR3 size: 17 residues. The CDR3 region has the DNA TGCGCCAGCAGCGAGAGGACAGCGGGCCCTAATAATTCACCCCTCCACTTT. Its protein is CASSERTAGPNNSPLHF.

This rearrangement joins TRBV27 to TRBJ1-2, with D possibly TRBD1 on 6 matching bases. CDR3 size: 15 residues. Per germline, CDR1 MNHEY and CDR2 SMNVEV (reference sequence). The V gene lost 7 bases and the J gene lost 7 bases, with 22 bases spanning the gap. The CDR3 DNA is TGTGCCAGCACTGAATCAGGGGCGCCTCGCTCTGGCTACACCTTC. Protein product: CASTESGAPRSGYTF.

V and J are TRBV5-1 and TRBJ1-1, with a weak D call TRBD1 (5 bases). Trimming removed 4 bases at V and 3 bases at J, with 16 bases between. The CDR3 has 15 residues. Germline assignment: CDR1 SGHRS and CDR2 YFSETQ. The CDR3 DNA is TGCGCCAGCAGCAGGCGGGACCGAAGCTACACTGAAGCTTTCTTT. Translating gives CASSRRDRSYTEAFF.

A note on this clonotype: This may be a read error, as it is one base from a much larger clone. The J gene is TRBJ2-7, the V gene TRBV6-5, with 8 bases aligning to TRBD1. CDR3 length: 13 residues. Germline CDR1 and CDR2: MNHEY and SVGAGI. The CDR3 nucleotides are TGTGCCAGCGGGAGGACAGGGCCCTACGTGCAGTACTTC. Amino acid sequence: CASGRTGPYVQYF.

This chain links TRBV6-4 with TRBJ2-5; 7 bases map to TRBD2. The CDR3 contains 15 residues. V dropped 7 bases and J dropped 13; count of bases not matched to a gene: 21. Germline CDR1 and CDR2: MRHNA and SNTAGT. CDR3 sequence reads: CASMGSGDFTYERYF. The CDR3 coding sequence is TGTGCCAGCATGGGGAGCGGGGACTTCACCTACGAGCGGTACTTC.

The chain employs TRBV2 and TRBJ2-3; D possibly corresponds to TRBD1 (6 bases). There are 16 residues in the CDR3. Germline CDR1 SNHLY, CDR2 FYNNEI. Deletions cut 5 bases from V and 0 bases from J, with 15 bases between. The CDR3 sequence: CASSQQGTPSTDTQYF. The CDR3 nucleotides read TGTGCCAGCAGTCAACAGGGAACTCCTAGCACAGATACGCAGTATTTT.

The rearrangement uses TRBV4-2 and TRBJ1-4; 7 nucleotides agree with TRBD1. CDR1 is LGHNA and CDR2 is YNFKEQ in the germline V gene. The CDR3 spans 16 residues. After removal of 4 bases from V and 4 bases from J, the junction contained 9 bases not matched to a gene. CDR3 in DNA: TGTGCCAGCAGCCCCGGGGGACGGGACAGTAATGAAAAACTGTTTTTT. Protein sequence: CASSPGGRDSNEKLFF.

This clonotype was counted only a few times. The V gene is TRBV7-2, the J gene TRBJ2-3; D is unclear. The CDR3 is 17 residues long. V was cut by 5 bases and J by 1 base, with 19 bases left in between. The germline V gene has CDR1 SGHTA and CDR2 FQGNSA. Here the CDR3 reads CASSLTPTGRGTDTQYF. The DNA of the CDR3 is TGTGCCAGCAGCCTAACCCCGACCGGGCGAGGCACAGATACGCAGTATTTT.